This TCR beta chain was identified in a study of OX40 agonist ivuxolimab in advanced cancers. Some clones are missing from TCRdb's copy, which holds only in-frame ones; the method was immunoSEQ multiplex PCR. The table shows 20,000 to 25,000 clones, with around nine tenths occurring only once. The receptor's source is an adult with an advanced solid tumor such as melanoma, head and neck, liver or kidney cancer. The starting material was CD4+ or CD8+ T cells sorted from blood, obtained in a trial of the OX40 agonist ivuxolimab.

The CDR3 reads CASSPTGNYGYTF. The CDR3 DNA reads as TGTGCCAGCAGCCCGACAGGGAACTATGGCTACACCTTC. The chain recombines TRBV7-9 with TRBJ1-2, with 7 bases fitting TRBD1. The V and J ends lost 5 bases and 2 bases, in that order; junction bases with no gene match: 2. Germline assignment: CDR1 SEHNR and CDR2 FQNEAQ (reference sequence). The CDR3 has 13 residues.